The sequence of this TCR beta chain was determined in a study of human T cells and chemical hapten exposure. Study information: The study traced per-sample TCR yield variation mainly to small differences in pooled library volumes.

Regarding time point: patch test 2, 6 weeks after DPC sensitization. Indicated treatment: therapeutic diphenylcyclopropenone sensitization with weekly scalp DPC. Ahead of each patch test application, blood was drawn. Original processing notes: Per sample, the median was 95,638 TCRs, with values from around 25,000 to 690,000. TCRdb reanalysed the RACE reads using MiXCR and keeps one entry per CDR3 protein. Here the V and J calls rest on TCRdb's processing, not on the authors' analysis. The sample consists of some 88,000 distinct CDR3 sequences, approximately 10% of them appearing once. This clonotype has more than one count but fewer than ten. The antigen remains undetermined. General observations from the study: No shift was seen in TCRs above 1 in 1000 frequency with DPC sensitization.

CDR3 length: 15 amino acids. Trimming pared 2 bases from V and 2 bases from J, leaving 10 bases between. CDR1 is MNHEY, CDR2 SVGAGI, per germline. This clonotype was sampled from a man aged 40-49 years with alopecia areata. Some clones in this sample may be carry-over from other donors' samples. Sample: whole blood, taken in connection with sensitization to the hapten diphenylcyclopropenone (DPC). The chain combines TRBV6-5 with TRBJ2-1; maybe TRBD2 (6 bases). In DNA, the CDR3 is TGTGCCAGCAGTTACGGGGACTTGGCCTACAATGAGCAGTTCTTC. This gives the protein CASSYGDLAYNEQFF.